The 26 T cell receptor beta chains reported below all come from one sample, sequenced in a study of CD8 T cells in ankylosing spondylitis. TCRdb recomputed calls from the 5' RACE reads with MiXCR, one row per CDR3 protein. The table records approximately 300,000 distinct CDR3 sequences, around 20% of them present only once. The material sequenced was blood, either unsorted or a sorted T cell fraction (not recorded which). The receptors shown here come from a female donor with ankylosing spondylitis or in good health (not recorded which).

This clonotype was observed at least ten times. The CDR3 sequence is CASSVTSGRSNEQFF. The CDR3 DNA follows: TGTGCCAGCAGCGTTACTAGCGGAAGATCCAATGAGCAGTTCTTC. The J gene is TRBJ2-1, the V gene TRBV9; 8 bases line up with TRBD2. From germline, CDR1 is SGDLS and CDR2 YYNGEE. Germline trimming cut 2 bases from V and 6 bases from J; bases unmatched to any gene: 7. The CDR3 covers 15 residues.

This clonotype turned up a few times. The V call is TRBV7-2, the J call TRBJ2-5; 8 bases are shared with TRBD1. The CDR3 has 15 residues. J lost 5 bases, V lost 2 bases, and 7 bases had no gene match. The germline V gene has CDR1 SGHTA and CDR2 FQGNSA. The CDR3 sequence is CASSLMSGGGETQYF. The CDR3 DNA reads TGTGCCAGCAGCTTAATGTCAGGGGGCGGGGAGACCCAGTACTTC.

The chain carries TRBV10-3 and TRBJ2-3; 8 bases map to TRBD2. The CDR3 is made up of 14 amino acids. Germline lookup yields CDR1 ENHRY and CDR2 SYGVKD. V shed 6 bases, J shed 2 bases, and the junction held 4 bases outside the gene matches. The CDR3 loop reads CAIRGGLVTDTQYF. The CDR3, as DNA: TGTGCCATCAGAGGGGGACTAGTCACAGATACGCAGTATTTT.

This clonotype appeared a few times. The chain carries TRBV3-1 and TRBJ1-4; no clear D. Germline lookup yields CDR1 LGHDT and CDR2 YNNKEL (reference sequence). The CDR3 covers 11 residues. V gave up 8 bases and J gave up 5 bases, with 6 bases separating them. The CDR3 region is CASEQNEKLFF. The CDR3 bases are TGTGCCAGCGAACAGAATGAAAAACTGTTTTTT.

The chain carries TRBV7-6 and TRBJ2-7, with D perhaps matching TRBD2 (6 bases). The CDR3 loop spans 16 amino acids. V was trimmed by 5 bases and J by 5 bases, leaving 22 bases between them. Germline V CDR1 and CDR2: SGHVS, FNYEAQ. The DNA for the CDR3 is TGTGCCAGCAGCCCCCTCGGTAGCGGAGCTATACACGAGCAGTACTTC. This gives the protein CASSPLGSGAIHEQYF.

This clonotype was seen only a few times. V and J are TRBV12-3 or TRBV12-4 and TRBJ2-5, with TRBD1 matching over 9 bases. The CDR3 is 16 residues long. V gave up 7 bases and J gave up 5 bases; unmatched junction bases: 14. CDR3 sequence reads: CASIRGGQGGSETQYF. CDR3 nucleotide sequence: TGTGCCAGCATCCGAGGGGGACAGGGCGGGAGTGAGACCCAGTACTTC.

This clonotype was observed a few times. V gene TRBV10-3 combines with J gene TRBJ2-1; 8 bases map to TRBD2. Trimming removed 6 bases from V and 0 bases from J; junction bases left unmatched: 4. This CDR3 has 15 amino acids. CDR1 is ENHRY and CDR2 is SYGVKD in the germline V gene. This CDR3 reads CAIRPSGYSYNEQFF. The CDR3 nucleotides are TGTGCCATCAGGCCTAGCGGGTACTCCTACAATGAGCAGTTCTTC.

The V and J genes are TRBV18 and TRBJ2-1, with 7 positions matching TRBD2. Germline CDR1 KGHSH, CDR2 LQKENI. V lost 6 bases, J lost 9 bases, and 14 bases stayed unmatched. CDR3 size: 15 residues. The CDR3 reads CASSVEAGLGGEQFF. The DNA for the CDR3 is TGTGCCAGCTCGGTGGAAGCGGGACTCGGGGGTGAGCAGTTCTTC. Complete variable domain (other parts from reference TRBV18 and TRBJ2-1): NAGVMQNPRHLVRRRGQEARLRCSPMKGHSHVYWYRQLPEEGLKFMVYLQKENIIDESGMPKERFSAEFPKEGPSILRIQQVVRGDSAAYFCASSVEAGLGGEQFFGPGTRLTVL.

V is TRBV20-1 and J is TRBJ2-3; D perhaps matches TRBD2 (5 bases). Germline CDR1 reads DFQATT; CDR2 reads SNEGSKA (reference sequence). This CDR3 is 14 amino acids long. The germline V and J ends were trimmed by 5 bases and 6 bases, with 18 bases remaining between them. The CDR3, as DNA: TGCAGTGCTCGCTCGGACTTGCCCCCCGATACGCAGTATTTT. Its translation: CSARSDLPPDTQYF.

Only a few counts were recorded for this clonotype. This chain uses TRBV7-2 with TRBJ2-3; tentatively, D is TRBD2 (6 bases). The CDR3 is made up of 15 amino acids. The V and J ends lost 5 bases and 2 bases respectively, with 14 bases between them. CDR1 is SGHTA, CDR2 FQGNSA, per germline. The CDR3 bases are TGTGCCAGCAGCCTTAGCGGTCCTAACACAGATACGCAGTATTTT. Protein product: CASSLSGPNTDTQYF.

CDR3 region: CSRKAGTGLAAKNIQYF. For the CDR3, the DNA is TGCAGTCGCAAAGCGGGGACGGGGCTAGCGGCCAAAAACATTCAGTACTTC. V gene TRBV20-1 combines with J gene TRBJ2-4; 7 bases align to TRBD2. CDR3 length equals 17 residues. Unmatched junction bases numbered 17, after V lost 8 bases and J lost 1 base. Germline V lookup: CDR1 DFQATT, CDR2 SNEGSKA (reference sequence).

This clonotype was seen only a few times. This chain connects TRBV5-5 to TRBJ2-7, with D hard to call. Germline-derived CDR1 and CDR2 are SGHKS and YYEKEE (reference sequence). Trimming shortened V by 0 bases and J by 0 bases, and 10 bases separated the two germline ends. CDR3 length: 15 residues. The CDR3 DNA follows: TGTGCCAGCAGCTTGGAACAGCTTAGCTCCTACGAGCAGTACTTC. Encoded protein: CASSLEQLSSYEQYF.

The chain couples TRBV12-3 or TRBV12-4 to TRBJ2-7; 7 nucleotides align to TRBD2. The CDR3 consists of 14 residues. Unmatched junction bases numbered 4, after V lost 4 bases and J lost 1 base. The CDR3 DNA follows: TGTGCCAGCAGTTATCGTAGCGGGTCCTACGAGCAGTACTTC. Its protein product is CASSYRSGSYEQYF.

The gene calls are TRBV20-1 and TRBJ2-1; TRBD2 aligns across 9 bases. Per germline, CDR1 DFQATT and CDR2 SNEGSKA (reference sequence). V shed 0 bases and J 10 bases; nucleotides not matched to a gene: 10. The CDR3 has 15 residues. The CDR3 region is CSARDILAGPLEQFF. The CDR3 DNA sequence: TGCAGTGCTAGAGATATCCTAGCGGGACCGTTAGAGCAGTTCTTC.

This clonotype was found a few times. The chain is built from TRBV20-1 and TRBJ2-5; 7 bases line up with TRBD1. V shed 1 base, J shed 5 bases, and the junction held 7 bases outside the gene matches. CDR1 DFQATT and CDR2 SNEGSKA come from the germline V gene (reference sequence). This CDR3 spans 14 amino acids. The CDR3 sequence: CSARGLTGVETQYF. CDR3 nucleotide sequence: TGCAGTGCTAGAGGACTAACAGGGGTGGAGACCCAGTACTTC.

The chain links TRBV7-9 to TRBJ2-7; no clear D. V lost 1 base and J lost 5, with 6 bases in between. The germline CDR1 and CDR2 sequences are SEHNR and FQNEAQ (reference sequence). CDR3 length equals 12 residues. The CDR3 reads CASSLEENEQYF. The CDR3 DNA reads TGTGCCAGCAGCTTAGAGGAGAACGAGCAGTACTTC. The full variable domain, in which reference TRBV7-9 and TRBJ2-7 provide the parts outside the CDR3, is DTGVSQNPRHKITKRGQNVTFRCDPISEHNRLYWYRQTLGQGPEFLTYFQNEAQLEKSRLLSDRFSAERPKGSFSTLEIQRTEQGDSAMYLCASSLEENEQYFGPGTRLTVT.

This clonotype was detected ten times or more. The chain combines TRBV28 with TRBJ1-5; D uncertain. Germline-derived CDR1 and CDR2 are MDHEN and SYDVKM. The CDR3 is 15 amino acids. The V end was cut by 1 base, the J end by 5 bases, with 12 bases between. The DNA of the CDR3 is TGTGCCAGCAGTTTATCGGGCGGGGATCATCAGCCCCAGCATTTT. It codes for CASSLSGGDHQPQHF. Supplemented by reference TRBV28 and TRBJ1-5, the full variable domain reads DVKVTQSSRYLVKRTGEKVFLECVQDMDHENMFWYRQDPGLGLRLIYFSYDVKMKEKGDIPEGYSVSREKKERFSLILESASTNQTSMYLCASSLSGGDHQPQHFGDGTRLSIL.

This clonotype was counted a few times. The chain recombines TRBV2 with TRBJ1-1; D not certain. From germline, CDR1 is SNHLY and CDR2 FYNNEI. Trimming took 2 bases from V and 6 from J, leaving 16 bases between them. This CDR3 is 15 amino acids long. CDR3 sequence: CASSERGSRFAEAFF. The DNA of the CDR3 is TGTGCCAGCAGTGAAAGAGGGAGTAGGTTCGCTGAAGCTTTCTTT.

The chain recombines TRBV29-1 with TRBJ2-2, with D unclear. V was pared by 5 bases and J by 0 bases, with 13 bases between. The germline gives CDR1 SQVTM, CDR2 ANQGSEA. There are 15 residues in the CDR3. The CDR3 bases are TGCAGCGTTCTCGGTTCAGGAGCGAACACCGGGGAGCTGTTTTTT. Translating gives CSVLGSGANTGELFF.

This clonotype was picked up a small number of times. The chain is built from TRBV14 and TRBJ1-2; D might be TRBD1 (6 bases). CDR3 length equals 13 residues. Trimming took 5 bases from V and 8 from J, leaving 15 bases between them. CDR1 is SGHDN, CDR2 FVKESK, per germline. The CDR3 sequence: CASSGGPGFGYTF. The CDR3 nucleotides are TGTGCCAGCAGCGGGGGCCCAGGGTTCGGCTACACCTTC.

This clonotype was counted a few times. The rearrangement uses TRBV20-1 and TRBJ2-7; 9 positions agree with TRBD2. This CDR3 has 15 residues. Losses at the gene ends were 0 bases for V and 5 bases for J; bases not matched to a gene: 8. CDR1 is DFQATT, CDR2 SNEGSKA, per germline (reference sequence). For the CDR3, the DNA is TGCAGTGCTAGAGATTTCGCGGGAGGGATCAACGAGCAGTACTTC. It encodes CSARDFAGGINEQYF.

CDR3 nucleotide sequence: TGTGCCAGCTCACCGGGGGTCTCCGTCCCAAACACTGAAGCTTTCTTT. This translates into CASSPGVSVPNTEAFF. The J gene is TRBJ1-1, the V gene TRBV18, with D maybe TRBD1 (5 bases). The CDR3 spans 16 residues. V lost 3 bases, J lost 2 bases, and 16 bases lay in between. Germline V gene lookup returns CDR1 KGHSH and CDR2 LQKENI.

The gene calls are TRBV27 and TRBJ2-7, with 7 bases aligning to TRBD1. V lost 6 bases, J lost 6 bases, and 11 bases stayed unmatched. The CDR3 consists of 14 residues. Germline lookup yields CDR1 MNHEY and CDR2 SMNVEV (reference sequence). The CDR3 region is CASRYARRDSEQYF. CDR3 nucleotide sequence: TGTGCCAGCAGATACGCCCGTCGGGACAGCGAGCAGTACTTC.

The chain is built from TRBV5-1 and TRBJ2-5, with unresolved D. Trimming pared 4 bases from V and 4 bases from J, leaving 14 bases between. Looked up from germline, CDR1 is SGHRS and CDR2 is YFSETQ. The CDR3 is 14 amino acids. CDR3 DNA sequence: TGCGCCAGCAGCCCGCTTGGGGATCGAGAGACCCAGTACTTC. Its translation: CASSPLGDRETQYF.

V usage is TRBV3-1 and J usage is TRBJ2-3; no reliable D call. Germline V gives CDR1 LGHDT, CDR2 YNNKEL (reference sequence). V lost 0 bases and J lost 3, with 13 bases in between. The CDR3 has 16 residues. The CDR3 sequence is CASSQDPAPKTDTQYF. The CDR3 bases are TGTGCCAGCAGCCAAGATCCTGCGCCGAAGACAGATACGCAGTATTTT.

This clonotype was recorded at least ten times. This chain uses TRBV29-1 with TRBJ1-2, with a possible D match to TRBD1 (5 bases). V was trimmed by 2 bases and J by 8 bases, leaving 15 bases between them. Germline V lookup: CDR1 SQVTM, CDR2 ANQGSEA. This CDR3 has 13 amino acids. CDR3 nucleotides: TGCAGCGTTGAAATGGCAGGGATGTTGGGCTACACCTTC. Amino acid sequence: CSVEMAGMLGYTF.